The clone carrying this T cell receptor (beta chain) was observed many times. Its antigen is as yet unknown. CDR3 length: 15 residues. The trim removed 1 base at V and 2 bases at J, leaving 2 bases unmatched. The germline gives CDR1 SGHAT, CDR2 FQNNGV. Using RNA template, CDR3s of TCR alpha and beta were amplified with iRepertoire arm-PCR. Tissue mRNA or PBMC total RNA, about 90-400 ng, went into one-step reverse transcription and amplification. Via MiXCR, TCRdb re-called the multiplex PCR reads, giving one row per CDR3 protein. The sample includes some 99,000 distinct CDR3 sequences, 25% of them seen just once. The sample originates from a study of glioma-infiltrating T cells. Study findings and constraints: Tissue-blood divergence was below expectation in non-neoplastic patients, above in gliomas.

The specimen was glioma tissue, nonneoplastic brain tissue, or PBMCs (not recorded which). This clonotype was sampled from a human donor with low-grade glioma or glioblastoma, undergoing nonglioma brain surgery, or in good health (not recorded which). The chain recombines TRBV11-2 with TRBJ1-2; 9 positions match TRBD1. The CDR3 loop is CASSLAGTGNYGYTF. The CDR3 nucleotides read TGTGCCAGCAGCTTAGCCGGGACAGGGAACTATGGCTACACCTTC. The full variable domain, its missing parts supplied by reference TRBV11-2 and TRBJ1-2, is EAGVAQSPRYKIIEKRQSVAFWCNPISGHATLYWYQQILGQGPKLLIQFQNNGVVDDSQLPKDRFSAERLKGVDSTLKIQPAKLEDSAVYLCASSLAGTGNYGYTFGSGTRLTVV.